The T cell receptor beta chain under discussion was sequenced for a study of T cells in Graves' hyperthyroidism and ophthalmopathy. General study results and limits: For ophthalmopathy, model prediction preceded onset by a median around six months.

V was clipped by 5 bases and J by 8 bases, with 12 bases between them. The germline CDR1 and CDR2 sequences are SGHAT and FQNNGV. This CDR3 has 12 amino acids. This clonotype was detected many times. Its antigen remains unknown. Ophthalmopathy patients had moderate-to-severe active disease, CAS ≥3, NOSPECS ≥4, and disease duration under 3 months. RNA transcripts gave rise to amplified TCR beta CDR3 regions. TCR CDR3 underwent first-round RT-PCR with the HTBI primer set. TCRdb re-called the multiplex PCR reads with MiXCR, one entry per CDR3 protein. The repertoire consists of roughly 350,000 distinct CDR3 sequences, with roughly 15% occurring once and the leading ten covering around 32%.

The sequenced sample was blood. The TCR was taken from a woman in her 40s with Graves' ophthalmopathy. This chain links TRBV11-2 with TRBJ1-1; weak D call: TRBD1 (5 bases). The CDR3 nucleotides read TGTGCCAGCAGCCAGAGACAGTCAGAAGCTTTCTTT. It encodes CASSQRQSEAFF.